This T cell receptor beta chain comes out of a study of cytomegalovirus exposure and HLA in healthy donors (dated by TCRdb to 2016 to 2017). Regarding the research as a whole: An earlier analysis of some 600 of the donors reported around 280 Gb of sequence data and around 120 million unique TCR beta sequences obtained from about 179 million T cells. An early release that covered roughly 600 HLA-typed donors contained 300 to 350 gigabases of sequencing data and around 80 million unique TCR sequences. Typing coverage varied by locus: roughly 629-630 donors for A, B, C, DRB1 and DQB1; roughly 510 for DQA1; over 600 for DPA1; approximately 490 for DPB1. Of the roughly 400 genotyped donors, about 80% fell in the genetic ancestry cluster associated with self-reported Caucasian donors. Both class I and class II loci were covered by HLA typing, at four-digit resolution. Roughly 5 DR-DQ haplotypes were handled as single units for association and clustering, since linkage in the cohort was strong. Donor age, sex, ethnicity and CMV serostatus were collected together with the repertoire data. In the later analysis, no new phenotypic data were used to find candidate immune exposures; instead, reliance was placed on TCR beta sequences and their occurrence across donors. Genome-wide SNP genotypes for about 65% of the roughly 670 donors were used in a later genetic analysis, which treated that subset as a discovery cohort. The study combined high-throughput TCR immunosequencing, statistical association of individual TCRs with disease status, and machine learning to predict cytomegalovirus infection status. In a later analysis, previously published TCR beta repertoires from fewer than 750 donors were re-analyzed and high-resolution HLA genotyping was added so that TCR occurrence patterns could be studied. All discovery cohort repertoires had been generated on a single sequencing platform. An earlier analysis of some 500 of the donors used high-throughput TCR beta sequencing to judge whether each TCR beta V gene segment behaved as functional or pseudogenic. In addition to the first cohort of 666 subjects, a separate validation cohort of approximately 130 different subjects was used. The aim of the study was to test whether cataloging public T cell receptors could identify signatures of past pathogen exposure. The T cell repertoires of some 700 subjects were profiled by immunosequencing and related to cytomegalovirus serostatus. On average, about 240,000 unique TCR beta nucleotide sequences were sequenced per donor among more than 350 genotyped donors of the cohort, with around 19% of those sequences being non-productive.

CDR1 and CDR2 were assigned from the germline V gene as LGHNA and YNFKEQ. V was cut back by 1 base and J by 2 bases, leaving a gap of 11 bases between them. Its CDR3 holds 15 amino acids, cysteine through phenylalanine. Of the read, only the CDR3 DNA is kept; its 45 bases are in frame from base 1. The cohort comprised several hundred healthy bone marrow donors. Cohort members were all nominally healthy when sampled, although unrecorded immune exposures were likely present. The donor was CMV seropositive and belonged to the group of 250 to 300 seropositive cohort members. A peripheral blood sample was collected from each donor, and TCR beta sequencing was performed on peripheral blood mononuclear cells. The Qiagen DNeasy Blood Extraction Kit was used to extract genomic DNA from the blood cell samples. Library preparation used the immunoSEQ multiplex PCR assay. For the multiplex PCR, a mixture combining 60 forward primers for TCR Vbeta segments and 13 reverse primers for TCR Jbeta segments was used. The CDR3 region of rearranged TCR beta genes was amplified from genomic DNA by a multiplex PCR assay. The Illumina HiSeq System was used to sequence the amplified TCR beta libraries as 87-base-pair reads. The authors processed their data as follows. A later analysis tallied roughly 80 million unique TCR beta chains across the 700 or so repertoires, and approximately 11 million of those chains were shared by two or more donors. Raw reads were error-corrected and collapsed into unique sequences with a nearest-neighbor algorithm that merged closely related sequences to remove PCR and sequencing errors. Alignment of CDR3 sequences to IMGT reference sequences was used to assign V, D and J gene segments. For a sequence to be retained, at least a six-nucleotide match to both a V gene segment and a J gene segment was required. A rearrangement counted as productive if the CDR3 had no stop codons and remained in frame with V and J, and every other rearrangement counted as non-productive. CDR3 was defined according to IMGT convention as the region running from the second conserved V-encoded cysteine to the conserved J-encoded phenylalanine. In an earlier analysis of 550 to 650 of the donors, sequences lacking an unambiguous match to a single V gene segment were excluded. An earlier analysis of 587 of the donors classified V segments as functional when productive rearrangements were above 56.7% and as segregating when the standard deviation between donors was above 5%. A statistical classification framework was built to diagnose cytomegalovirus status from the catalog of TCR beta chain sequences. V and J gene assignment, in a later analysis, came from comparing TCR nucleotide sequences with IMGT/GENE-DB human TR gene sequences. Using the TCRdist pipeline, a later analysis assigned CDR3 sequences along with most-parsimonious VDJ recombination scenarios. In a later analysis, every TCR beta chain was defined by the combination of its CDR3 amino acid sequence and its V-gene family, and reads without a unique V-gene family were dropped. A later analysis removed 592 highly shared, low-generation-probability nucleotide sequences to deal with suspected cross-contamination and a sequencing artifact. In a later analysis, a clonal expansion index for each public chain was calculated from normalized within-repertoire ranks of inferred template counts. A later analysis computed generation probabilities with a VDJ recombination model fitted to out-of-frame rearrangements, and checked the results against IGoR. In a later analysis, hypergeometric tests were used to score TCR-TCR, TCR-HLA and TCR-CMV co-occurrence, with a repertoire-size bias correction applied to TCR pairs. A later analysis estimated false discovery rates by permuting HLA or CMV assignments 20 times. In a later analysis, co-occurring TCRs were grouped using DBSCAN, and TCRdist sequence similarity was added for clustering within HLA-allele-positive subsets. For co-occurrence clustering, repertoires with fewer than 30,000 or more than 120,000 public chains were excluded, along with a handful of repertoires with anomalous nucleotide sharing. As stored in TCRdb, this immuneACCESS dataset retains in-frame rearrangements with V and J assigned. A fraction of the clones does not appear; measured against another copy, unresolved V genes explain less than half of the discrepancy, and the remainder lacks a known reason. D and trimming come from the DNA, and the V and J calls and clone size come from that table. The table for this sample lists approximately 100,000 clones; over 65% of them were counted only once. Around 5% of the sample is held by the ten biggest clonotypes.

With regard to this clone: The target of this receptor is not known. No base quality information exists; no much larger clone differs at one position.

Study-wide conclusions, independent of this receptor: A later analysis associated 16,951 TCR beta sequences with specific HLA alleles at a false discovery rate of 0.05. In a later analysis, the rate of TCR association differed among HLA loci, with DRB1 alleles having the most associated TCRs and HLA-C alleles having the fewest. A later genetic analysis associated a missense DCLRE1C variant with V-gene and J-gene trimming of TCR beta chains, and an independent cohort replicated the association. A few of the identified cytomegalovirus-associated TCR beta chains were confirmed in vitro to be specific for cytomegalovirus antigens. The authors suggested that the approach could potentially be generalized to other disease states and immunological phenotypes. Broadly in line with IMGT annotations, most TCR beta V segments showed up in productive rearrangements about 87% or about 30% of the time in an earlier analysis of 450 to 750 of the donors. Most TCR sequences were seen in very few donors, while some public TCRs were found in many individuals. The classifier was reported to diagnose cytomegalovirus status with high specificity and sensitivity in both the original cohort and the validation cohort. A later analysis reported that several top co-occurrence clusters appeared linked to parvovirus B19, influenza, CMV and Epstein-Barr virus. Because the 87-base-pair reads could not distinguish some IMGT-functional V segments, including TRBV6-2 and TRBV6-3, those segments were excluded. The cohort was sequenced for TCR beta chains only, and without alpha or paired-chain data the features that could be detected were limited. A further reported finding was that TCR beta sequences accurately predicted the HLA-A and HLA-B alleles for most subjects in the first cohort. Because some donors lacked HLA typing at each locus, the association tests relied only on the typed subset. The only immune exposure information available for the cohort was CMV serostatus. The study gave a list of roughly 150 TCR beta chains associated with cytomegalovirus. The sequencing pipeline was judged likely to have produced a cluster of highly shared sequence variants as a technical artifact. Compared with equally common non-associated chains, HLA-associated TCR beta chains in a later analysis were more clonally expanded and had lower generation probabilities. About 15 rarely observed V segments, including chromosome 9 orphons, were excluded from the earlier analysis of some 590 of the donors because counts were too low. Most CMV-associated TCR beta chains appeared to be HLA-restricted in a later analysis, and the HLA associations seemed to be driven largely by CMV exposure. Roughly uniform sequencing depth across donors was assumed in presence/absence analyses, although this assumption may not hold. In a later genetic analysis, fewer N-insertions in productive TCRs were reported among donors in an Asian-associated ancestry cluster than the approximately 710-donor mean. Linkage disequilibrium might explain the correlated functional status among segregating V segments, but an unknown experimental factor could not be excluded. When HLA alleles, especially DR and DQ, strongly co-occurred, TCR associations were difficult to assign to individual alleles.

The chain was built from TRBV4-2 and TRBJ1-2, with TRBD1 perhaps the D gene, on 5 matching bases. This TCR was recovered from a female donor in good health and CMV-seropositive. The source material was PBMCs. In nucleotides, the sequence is TGTGCCAGCAGCCAAGTAATGGACACAAACTATGGCTACACCTTC. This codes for CASSQVMDTNYGYTF.